This record covers a single T cell receptor (beta chain). Libraries were prepared by immunoSEQ multiplex PCR; TCRdb keeps only in-frame clonotypes and omits some of them. The sample carries around 190,000 clones, approximately 90% recorded once. The sample belongs to a study of blood T cell repertoires in COVID-19. Study context: Sources were T cells, B-cell-depleted T cells, or PBMCs; the material itself was cDNA or gDNA.

The CDR3 consists of 13 residues. The V end was cut by 0 bases, the J end by 6 bases, with 9 bases between. CDR1 and CDR2 (germline): LGHNT, FRNRAP. The source material was peripheral blood. The chain employs TRBV12-5 and TRBJ2-7; D is perhaps TRBD2 (5 bases). The clonotype comes from a man in his fifties or sixties with COVID-19, enrolled during active disease. Here the CDR3 reads CASGLVEGSEQYF. In DNA, the CDR3 is TGTGCTAGTGGTTTGGTAGAAGGGAGCGAGCAGTACTTC.